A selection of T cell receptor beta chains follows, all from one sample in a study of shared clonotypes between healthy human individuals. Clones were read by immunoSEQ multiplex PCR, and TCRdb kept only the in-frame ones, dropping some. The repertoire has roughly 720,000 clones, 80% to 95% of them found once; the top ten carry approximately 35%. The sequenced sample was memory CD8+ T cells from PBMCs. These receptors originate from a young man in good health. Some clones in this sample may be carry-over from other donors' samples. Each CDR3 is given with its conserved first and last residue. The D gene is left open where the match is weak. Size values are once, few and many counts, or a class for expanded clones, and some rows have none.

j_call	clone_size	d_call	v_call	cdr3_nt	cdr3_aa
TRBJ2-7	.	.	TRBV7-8	TGTGCCAGCAGCCTGGTCCGCGGAACCTACGAGCAGTACTTC	CASSLVRGTYEQYF
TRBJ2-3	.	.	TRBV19	TGTGCCAGTAGTATAAGGGAGCCAGATACGCAGTATTTT	CASSIREPDTQYF
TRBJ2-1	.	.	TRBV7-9	TGTGCCAGCAGCTTACCCGACCTAGGCTCACTGGACAATGAGCAGTTCTTC	CASSLPDLGSLDNEQFF
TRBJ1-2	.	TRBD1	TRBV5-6	TGTGCCAGCAGCTTGGGGCAGGGGGCGCCCGGCTACACCTTC	CASSLGQGAPGYTF
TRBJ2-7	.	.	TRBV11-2	TGTGCCAGCAACACGCGGGGCGGGGCCCCCCCCTACGAGCAGTACTTC	CASNTRGGAPPYEQYF
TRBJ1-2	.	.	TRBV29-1	TGCAGCGTTAGGGCTACCAGAGCCGGCTACACCTTC	CSVRATRAGYTF
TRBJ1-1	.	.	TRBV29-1	TGCAGCGCCTCCGTCACCGACAGGTTCTACGAAGCTTTCTTT	CSASVTDRFYEAFF
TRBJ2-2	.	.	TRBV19	TGTGCCAGTAGTATATTGGCAGGGAACGGGGAGCTGTTTTTT	CASSILAGNGELFF
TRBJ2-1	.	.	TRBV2	TGTGCCAGCAGTGATACGATAACCTACAATGAGCAGTTCTTC	CASSDTITYNEQFF
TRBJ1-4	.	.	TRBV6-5	TGTGCCAGCAGTTACTCGCCAGGACCTAATGAAAAACTGTTTTTT	CASSYSPGPNEKLFF
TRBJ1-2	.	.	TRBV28	TGTGCCAGCAGGCGAGGAAAGGGACCGGGATATGGCTACACCTTC	CASRRGKGPGYGYTF
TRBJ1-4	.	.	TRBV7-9	TGTGCCAGCAGCTTAGCAGGGCTTAATGAAAAACTGTTTTTT	CASSLAGLNEKLFF
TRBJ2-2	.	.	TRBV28	TGTGCCAGCAGTCCGACAGTAAACACCGGGGAGCTGTTTTTT	CASSPTVNTGELFF
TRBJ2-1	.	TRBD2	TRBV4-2	TGTGCCAGCAGCTTCTGGGGAGGGCTGGGCAATGAGCAGTTCTTC	CASSFWGGLGNEQFF
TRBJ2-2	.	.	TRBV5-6	TGTGCCAGCAGCTTGACCCGGGAGACCGGGGAGCTGTTTTTT	CASSLTRETGELFF
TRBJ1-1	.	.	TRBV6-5	TGTGCCAGCACTAACAGGGTCACTGAAGCTTTCTTT	CASTNRVTEAFF
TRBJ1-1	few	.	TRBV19	TGTGCCAGTAGTTATGGACAGAACACTGAAGCTTTCTTT	CASSYGQNTEAFF
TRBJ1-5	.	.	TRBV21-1	TGTGCCAGCACCCATGCAGGGGGCGATCAGCCCCAGCATTTT	CASTHAGGDQPQHF
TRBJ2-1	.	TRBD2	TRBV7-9	TGTGCCAGCACCCCCAAGGCGGGGGGGGACTACAATGAGCAGTTCTTC	CASTPKAGGDYNEQFF
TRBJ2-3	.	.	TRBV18	TGTGCCAGCTCCCCCCCCGGGGGCGTGGGAGGAGATACGCAGTATTTT	CASSPPGGVGGDTQYF
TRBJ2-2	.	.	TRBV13	TGTGCCAGCAGCTTAGTGTACGGGGAGCTGTTTTTT	CASSLVYGELFF
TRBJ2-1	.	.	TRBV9	TGTGCCAGCAGCGTAGCCGATTTTAGGGACGAGCAGTTCTTC	CASSVADFRDEQFF
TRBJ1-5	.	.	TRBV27	TGTGCCAGCAGTTTAAGGGGGGTGGGCCAGCCCCAGCATTTT	CASSLRGVGQPQHF
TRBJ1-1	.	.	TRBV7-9	TGTGCCAGCAGCGGAGGGGCCTCGGGGGGGCGGACTGAAGCTTTCTTT	CASSGGASGGRTEAFF
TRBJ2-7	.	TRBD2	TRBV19	TGTGCCAGTAAGACCCGGACTAGCGGATCCTACGAGCAGTACTTC	CASKTRTSGSYEQYF
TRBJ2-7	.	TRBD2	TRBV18	TGTGCCAGCTCACCAGAGAGGGAGGGTTACGAGCAGTACTTC	CASSPEREGYEQYF
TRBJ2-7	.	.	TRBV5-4	TGTGCCAGCAGCTTGTACTACGAGCAGTACTTC	CASSLYYEQYF
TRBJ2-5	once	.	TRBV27	TGTGCCAGCAGTACGAGACAGCTAGATGAGCAGTACTTC	CASSTRQLDEQYF
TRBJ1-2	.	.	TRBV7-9	TGTGCCAGCACGGGCGGGACTAACTATGGCTACACCTTC	CASTGGTNYGYTF
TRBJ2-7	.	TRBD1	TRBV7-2	TGTGCCAGCAGCCCAGGGGGCTACCTCTCCTACGAGCAGTACTTC	CASSPGGYLSYEQYF
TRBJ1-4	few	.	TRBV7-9	TGTGCCAGCAGCTTACGTACAGGGACCGAAGAGGAAAAACTGTTTTTT	CASSLRTGTEEEKLFF
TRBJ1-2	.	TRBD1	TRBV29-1	TGCAGCGTCGAGCCCGGACAGGGCAACTATGGCTACACCTTC	CSVEPGQGNYGYTF
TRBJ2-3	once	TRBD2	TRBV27	TGTGCCAGCAGTTCGGGGGGTAGAGCAGATACGCAGTATTTT	CASSSGGRADTQYF
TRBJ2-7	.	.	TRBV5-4	TGTGCCAGCAGCTCCCCCGGGAGTCCCTACGAGCAGTACTTC	CASSSPGSPYEQYF
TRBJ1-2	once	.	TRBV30	TGTGCCTGGAAATACAGGGAAGGCTACACCTTC	CAWKYREGYTF
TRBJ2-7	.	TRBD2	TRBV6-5	TGTGCCAGCAGTTACTGGCGGGAGTCGTACGAGCAGTACTTC	CASSYWRESYEQYF